This T cell receptor beta chain originates from a study of blood T cell repertoires in COVID-19. Across the study: Italy, Spain and the United States were the sources of the convalescent and acute COVID-19 samples. In each case, the material was cDNA or gDNA derived from T cells, B-cell-depleted T cells, or PBMCs.

The V end lost 7 bases, the J end lost 2 bases, and 21 bases lay between the germline ends. This CDR3 spans 18 amino acids. Per germline, CDR1 LNHDA and CDR2 SQIVND (reference sequence). In this sample, this clone turned up once. As originally analysed: Cell counts per sample came from amplifying reference gene primers. Assay: immunoSEQ multiplex PCR; the TCRdb copy retains only in-frame clones and omits some. V and J calls and clone size are given by that table; D and trimming were obtained from the DNA. The profile covers 55,000 to 75,000 clones, with around 77% appearing a single time and roughly a fifth taken by the ten largest.

This chain uses TRBV19 with TRBJ2-6, with D tentatively TRBD2 (6 bases). The clonotype originates from a man older than 75 with active or convalescent COVID-19. The sequenced material came from peripheral blood. The CDR3 protein is CASTLGGVFGAGANVLTF. The CDR3 DNA follows: TGTGCCAGTACCCTCGGGGGTGTATTTGGTGCTGGGGCCAACGTCCTGACTTTC.